These 17 T cell receptor beta chains were all obtained from the same sample, sequenced in a study of shared clonotypes between healthy human individuals. Data came from immunoSEQ multiplex PCR; TCRdb stores just in-frame clones and leaves some out. The sample includes over a million clones, approximately 78% of them seen just once. Material for sequencing was memory CD4+ T cells from PBMCs. As for subset: CD45RA-negative fraction. These receptors originate from a young man in good health. Some clones in this sample may be carry-over from other donors' samples.

The chain has TRBV7-2 and TRBJ2-1; TRBD1 agrees at 9 bases. CDR3 length: 13 residues. The germline V gene has CDR1 SGHTA and CDR2 FQGNSA. V gave up 0 bases and J gave up 15 bases; unmatched junction bases: 6. The CDR3 nucleotides read TGTGCCAGCAGCTTAGCGGCGGGACAGGGTCCGTTCTTC. The encoded protein is CASSLAAGQGPFF.

This rearrangement joins TRBV5-1 to TRBJ2-1; 9 nucleotides agree with TRBD2. There are 15 residues in the CDR3. Unmatched junction bases numbered 11, after V lost 5 bases and J lost 8 bases. Per germline, CDR1 SGHRS and CDR2 YFSETQ. The CDR3 loop reads CASRDGTSPLDEQFF. The CDR3 DNA sequence: TGCGCCAGCAGAGATGGGACTAGCCCGTTGGATGAGCAGTTCTTC. The full variable domain, with the rest looked up from reference TRBV5-1 and TRBJ2-1, is KAGVTQTPRYLIKTRGQQVTLSCSPISGHRSVSWYQQTPGQGLQFLFEYFSETQRNKGNFPGRFSGRQFSNSRSEMNVSTLELGDSALYLCASRDGTSPLDEQFFGPGTRLTVL.

V and J are TRBV30 and TRBJ2-2; the D gene could be TRBD1 or TRBD2 (5 bases each). The V end was cut by 0 bases, the J end by 0 bases, with 11 bases between. Germline V gene data show CDR1 as GTSNPN and CDR2 as SVGIG (reference sequence). There are 16 residues in the CDR3. In DNA, the CDR3 is TGTGCCTGGAGTGTGGGGGTGGCGACGAACACCGGGGAGCTGTTTTTT. It codes for CAWSVGVATNTGELFF.

The rearrangement uses TRBV28 and TRBJ2-3, with 11 bases fitting TRBD1. V lost 6 bases, J lost 2 bases, and 13 bases stayed unmatched. There are 18 residues in the CDR3. Germline assignment: CDR1 MDHEN and CDR2 SYDVKM. CDR3 coding DNA: TGTGCCAGCAGGAACTGGGACAGGGGGTTTGGGATCACAGATACGCAGTATTTT. Protein product: CASRNWDRGFGITDTQYF.

The chain joins TRBV6-6 to TRBJ2-1, with 9 bases matching TRBD1. CDR3 length: 13 residues. Germline V CDR1 and CDR2: MNHNY, SVGAGI (reference sequence). V shed 11 bases and J 5 bases; nucleotides not matched to a gene: 7. This chain's CDR3 is CAGGQGNHNEQFF. The CDR3 nucleotides are TGTGCCGGCGGACAGGGGAATCACAATGAGCAGTTCTTC.

The chain couples TRBV2 to TRBJ2-1; TRBD2 matches 9 bases. J lost 6 bases, V lost 8 bases, and 5 bases had no gene match. Germline V lookup: CDR1 SNHLY, CDR2 FYNNEI. CDR3 length equals 13 residues. CDR3 nucleotides: TGTGCCAGCGATAGCGGGAGAATCAATGAGCAGTTCTTC. Translated: CASDSGRINEQFF.

This clone has more than one count but fewer than ten. The rearrangement joins TRBV28 to TRBJ1-5; TRBD1 matches at 8 bases. The germline gives CDR1 MDHEN, CDR2 SYDVKM. J lost 9 bases, V lost 4 bases, and 11 bases had no gene match. The CDR3 consists of 15 residues. CDR3 sequence: CASSSPGTGWRPQHF. The CDR3 bases are TGTGCCAGCAGTTCACCTGGGACAGGCTGGCGGCCCCAGCATTTT.

CDR3 nucleotides: TGCAGTGCCACTCCAGGGGAGCAGTACTTC. Translation gives CSATPGEQYF. The chain recombines TRBV20-1 with TRBJ2-7; maybe TRBD1 (5 bases). This CDR3 is 10 amino acids long. Germline CDR1 DFQATT, CDR2 SNEGSKA (reference sequence). Trimming removed 6 bases at V and 7 bases at J, with 10 bases between.

The genes are TRBV7-9 and TRBJ2-7, with 13 bases fitting TRBD2. The CDR3 loop spans 14 amino acids. V shed 5 bases and J 9 bases; nucleotides not matched to a gene: 7. Germline V gene lookup returns CDR1 SEHNR and CDR2 FQNEAQ (reference sequence). The CDR3 reads CASSTGTSGTSQYF. The DNA for the CDR3 is TGTGCCAGCAGCACAGGGACTAGCGGGACCTCGCAGTACTTC.

The V gene is TRBV6-5, the J gene TRBJ2-2, with D possibly TRBD2 on 5 matching bases. Trimming took 0 bases from V and 3 from J, leaving 5 bases between them. The CDR3 covers 14 residues. Germline V lookup: CDR1 MNHEY, CDR2 SVGAGI. The CDR3 sequence: CASSYSRDTGELFF. The CDR3 DNA follows: TGTGCCAGCAGTTACTCGAGGGACACCGGGGAGCTGTTTTTT.

This clone was counted many times. The genes are TRBV9 and TRBJ2-7; TRBD2 agrees at 7 bases. The V and J ends lost 0 bases and 5 bases, in that order; junction bases with no gene match: 2. The CDR3 spans 13 residues. CDR1 is SGDLS and CDR2 is YYNGEE in the germline V gene. The CDR3 DNA sequence: TGTGCCAGCAGCGTAGACGGGGGGAACGAGCAGTACTTC. This encodes CASSVDGGNEQYF.

The chain links TRBV7-2 to TRBJ1-1; D gene unclear. CDR1 and CDR2 from the germline V gene are SGHTA and FQGNSA. This CDR3 spans 15 amino acids. The V end was cut by 1 base, the J end by 0 bases, with 9 bases between. The CDR3 protein is CASSLVMWLNTEAFF. CDR3 bases: TGTGCCAGCAGCTTAGTAATGTGGTTGAACACTGAAGCTTTCTTT. The full variable domain, rest sourced from reference TRBV7-2 and TRBJ1-1, is GAGVSQSPSNKVTEKGKDVELRCDPISGHTALYWYRQSLGQGLEFLIYFQGNSAPDKSGLPSDRFSAERTGGSVSTLTIQRTQQEDSAVYLCASSLVMWLNTEAFFGQGTRLTVV.

The chain recombines TRBV30 with TRBJ1-1; no definite D call. Trimming shortened V by 3 bases and J by 1 base, and 15 bases separated the two germline ends. Germline V gene lookup returns CDR1 GTSNPN and CDR2 SVGIG (reference sequence). This CDR3 has 15 residues. CDR3 sequence reads: CAWRGVQHSNTEAFF. CDR3 nucleotides: TGTGCCTGGAGGGGTGTCCAGCATTCGAACACTGAAGCTTTCTTT. The full variable domain, in which reference TRBV30 and TRBJ1-1 provide the parts outside the CDR3, is SQTIHQWPATLVQPVGSPLSLECTVEGTSNPNLYWYRQAAGRGLQLLFYSVGIGQISSEVPQNLSASRPQDRQFILSSKKLLLSDSGFYLCAWRGVQHSNTEAFFGQGTRLTVV.

The rearrangement joins TRBV27 to TRBJ1-4, with TRBD1 matching 11 bases. CDR1 is MNHEY, CDR2 SMNVEV, per germline (reference sequence). Unmatched junction bases numbered 5, after V lost 4 bases and J lost 7 bases. The CDR3 extends over 15 amino acids. The CDR3 reads CASSSWTGGSEKLFF. CDR3 nucleotide sequence: TGTGCCAGCAGTTCGTGGACAGGGGGCAGTGAAAAACTGTTTTTT.

Concerning this clone: One base away lies a much larger clone, so this may be a sequencing read error. Other DNA sequences in the sample encode the same CDR3. The J gene is TRBJ1-2, the V gene TRBV29-1; 8 nucleotides align to TRBD1. The CDR3 loop spans 12 amino acids. Trimming cost V 5 bases and J 4 bases; bases outside gene matches: 3. Germline CDR1 reads SQVTM; CDR2 reads ANQGSEA. CDR3 protein: CSVNTGGYGYTF. As DNA, the CDR3 is TGCAGCGTTAATACAGGGGGCTATGGCTACACCTTC.

This clone was observed once. The genes are TRBV10-2 and TRBJ1-4, with D uncertain. The CDR3 consists of 14 residues. V lost 8 bases and J lost 3, with 13 bases in between. Germline V gives CDR1 WSHSY, CDR2 SAAADI. The CDR3 sequence: CASRWGASNEKLFF. The CDR3 DNA reads TGCGCCAGCCGGTGGGGTGCGTCTAATGAAAAACTGTTTTTT.

This CDR3 reads CASSQVSQGAYEQYF. The CDR3 nucleotides are TGTGCCAGCAGCCAAGTGTCACAGGGGGCATACGAGCAGTACTTC. The rearrangement links TRBV4-2 to TRBJ2-7; 9 bases align to TRBD1. This CDR3 is built from 15 residues. J was trimmed by 4 bases and V by 1 base; bases with no gene match: 5. Germline V gives CDR1 LGHNA, CDR2 YNFKEQ.